This T cell receptor beta chain appears in the sequencing data of a study of shared clonotypes between healthy human individuals. Details on this clone: Its antigen is unknown.

Study findings and constraints: The diversity represented, both genetic and in exposure history, was limited by few donors. The sharing of 5% to 5.5% of naive CD4 clonotypes was seen across a handful of donors.

The CDR3 contains 15 residues. Trimming took 2 bases from V and 4 from J, leaving 12 bases between them. CDR1 and CDR2 (germline): MNHNS, SASEGT. The protocol was immunoSEQ multiplex PCR, while the TCRdb copy is restricted to in-frame clones and leaves out a portion. Of about 2.4 million clones in the sample, about 92% were seen once. Sequenced: naive CD4+ T cells sorted from blood. Subset given: CD45RA+ positively selected. The chain recombines TRBV6-1 with TRBJ1-5, with D possibly being TRBD1 (5 bases). The sequence derives from a man in his late teens or twenties in good health. Here the CDR3 reads CASSERRTLNQPQHF. The CDR3 DNA reads TGTGCCAGCAGTGAAAGGCGGACATTAAATCAGCCCCAGCATTTT.